This T cell receptor (beta chain) was sequenced for a study of CD8+ T cells in alopecia areata. Worth noting for this clone: The same CDR3 is also encoded by other DNA sequences in this sample.

Reverse transcription of extracted RNA yielded cDNA, which provided the sequencing template. TCRdb's copy holds only in-frame clones and misses some; the assay was immunoSEQ multiplex PCR. The sample lists roughly 140,000 clones, less than 75% occurring once. The receptor was isolated from a human donor in good health. Sequences were obtained from CD8+ T cells sorted from blood.

The DNA for the CDR3 is TGTGCCAGCAGTTTATCAGAGAACACTGAAGCTTTCTTT. This codes for CASSLSENTEAFF. The genes are TRBV27 and TRBJ1-1; D gene ambiguous. V was pared by 0 bases and J by 1 base, with 3 bases between. Germline CDR1 MNHEY, CDR2 SMNVEV (reference sequence). CDR3 length equals 13 residues.